These 2 T cell receptor beta chains share one sample of origin, sequenced in a study of T cells in localized non-small cell lung cancer. The protocol was immunoSEQ multiplex PCR, while the TCRdb copy is restricted to in-frame clones and leaves out a portion. The table has more than 100,000 clones, around 92% seen once; the top ten hold around 1.8%. This sample comprised peripheral blood, obtained before any cancer treatment. The receptors originated from a female donor at least 60 years old with stage I lung adenocarcinoma.

The V call is TRBV18, the J call TRBJ2-1; 14 bases are shared with TRBD2. This CDR3 comprises 15 residues. Germline CDR1 KGHSH, CDR2 LQKENI. V trimming: 3 bases; J trimming: 6 bases; junction bases outside the gene matches: 1. The CDR3 here is CASSPGLAGANEQFF. DNA of the CDR3: TGTGCCAGCTCACCGGGACTAGCGGGAGCCAATGAGCAGTTCTTC. Using reference TRBV18 and TRBJ2-1 for the parts outside the CDR3, the full variable domain is NAGVMQNPRHLVRRRGQEARLRCSPMKGHSHVYWYRQLPEEGLKFMVYLQKENIIDESGMPKERFSAEFPKEGPSILRIQQVVRGDSAAYFCASSPGLAGANEQFFGPGTRLTVL.

The chain recombines TRBV27 with TRBJ2-7; 9 bases are shared with TRBD2. Trimming at V came to 6 bases and at J to 2 bases, leaving 11 bases not matched to a gene. CDR1 is MNHEY and CDR2 is SMNVEV in the germline V gene (reference sequence). The CDR3 consists of 16 residues. CDR3 residues: CASRAPRAGGPYEQYF. In DNA form, the CDR3 reads TGTGCCAGCAGGGCCCCCAGGGCGGGAGGGCCCTACGAGCAGTACTTC.